Following are 19 T cell receptor beta chains from one sample sequenced in a study of CD8 T cells in ankylosing spondylitis. These TCRs are of unknown antigen specificity. TCRdb reprocessed the 5' RACE reads with MiXCR, giving one entry per CDR3 protein. The sample records 450,000 to 550,000 distinct CDR3 sequences, under 5.5% being singletons. Study-wide findings and caveats: One TCR beta motif, made up of roughly eight highly homologous variants, appeared characteristic of ankylosing spondylitis blood.

The sequenced sample consisted of blood, either unsorted or a sorted T cell fraction (not recorded which). These receptors originate from a male donor with ankylosing spondylitis.

This clonotype has just a few counts. The DNA for the CDR3 is TGTGCCTCCCAGGACTGGCCCCAAGAGACCCAGTACTTC. Translation: CASQDWPQETQYF. This chain links TRBV2 with TRBJ2-5, with D possibly matching TRBD2 (5 bases). Between the trimmed V and J ends, which lost 11 bases and 1 base, there was a span of 14 bases. Germline V gene lookup returns CDR1 SNHLY and CDR2 FYNNEI. The CDR3 length is 13 residues.

With respect to this clonotype: Relative to the germline gene, one junction end is altered; a read error may explain this. V gene TRBV5-5 combines with J gene TRBJ1-4, with D tentatively TRBD1 (5 bases). Per the germline V gene, CDR1 is SGHKS and CDR2 is YYEKEE (reference sequence). The CDR3 length is 13 residues. The DNA for the CDR3 is TGTGCCATCAGCCCGGGGCGGGGTGAAAAACTGTTTTTT. Its translation is CAISPGRGEKLFF.

In its sample, this clonotype was seen many times. The chain combines TRBV4-1 with TRBJ1-2; D is uncertain. Deletions cut 3 bases from V and 1 base from J, with 6 bases between. Germline CDR1 is MGHRA and CDR2 is YSYEKL. CDR3 length: 13 residues. CDR3 protein: CASSHDNNYGYTF. The CDR3 DNA reads TGCGCCAGCAGCCACGACAATAACTATGGCTACACCTTC.

This clonotype was counted many times. V gene TRBV7-9 combines with J gene TRBJ2-7; weak D call: TRBD2 (6 bases). There are 17 residues in the CDR3. V dropped 1 base and J dropped 4 bases, with 20 bases sitting between them. Germline loops: CDR1 SEHNR, CDR2 FQNEAQ (reference sequence). The CDR3 bases are TGTGCCAGCAGCTTAGGGTGGGGGGATTTTCGCCCGTACGAGCAGTACTTC. This translates into CASSLGWGDFRPYEQYF.

In its sample, this clonotype was seen many times. The CDR3 region has the DNA TGTGCCAGCACCTTTCGGAGTGGAAACACCATATATTTT. Translated, it gives CASTFRSGNTIYF. V usage is TRBV2 and J usage is TRBJ1-3; unclear D gene. Looked up from germline, CDR1 is SNHLY and CDR2 is FYNNEI. Trimming shortened V by 7 bases and J by 3 bases, and 10 bases separated the two germline ends. This CDR3 has 13 residues.

This clonotype was found many times. The rearrangement joins TRBV28 to TRBJ2-7; D is tentatively TRBD1 or TRBD2 (6 bases each). The CDR3 length is 17 residues. V was cut by 6 bases and J by 0 bases, with 21 bases left in between. Germline CDR1 and CDR2: MDHEN and SYDVKM. CDR3 sequence reads: CASRTGGAVYSSYEQYF. The CDR3 DNA sequence: TGTGCCAGCAGGACCGGGGGCGCCGTATATAGCTCCTACGAGCAGTACTTC.

This clonotype was detected many times. The V call is TRBV5-1, the J call TRBJ2-7; tentative D call: TRBD2 (6 bases). Per germline, CDR1 SGHRS and CDR2 YFSETQ. The CDR3 has 15 residues. V was pared by 4 bases and J by 2 bases, with 16 bases between. CDR3 residues: CASSLAGSGAYEQYF. The CDR3 coding sequence is TGCGCCAGCAGCCTTGCGGGGTCGGGCGCCTACGAGCAGTACTTC.

This clonotype was seen ten or more times. The V call is TRBV29-1, the J call TRBJ1-2, with D maybe TRBD1 (5 bases). The germline V gene has CDR1 SQVTM and CDR2 ANQGSEA. This CDR3 has 15 amino acids. V lost 5 bases, J lost 4 bases, and 20 bases lay in between. The CDR3 coding sequence is TGCAGCGTTACCGGGACTCACCAGTCGGGCTATGGCTACACCTTC. The encoded protein is CSVTGTHQSGYGYTF.

In regard to this clonotype: A much larger clonotype is one base distant, so this may be a read error. The rearrangement joins TRBV9 to TRBJ2-5, with D perhaps matching TRBD1 (5 bases). The CDR3 spans 15 residues. Per the germline V gene, CDR1 is SGDLS and CDR2 is YYNGEE. As DNA, the CDR3 is TGTGCCAGCAGCGTAGCTGGACACCTCCAAGAGACCCAGTCCTTC. Protein: CASSVAGHLQETQSF. Full variable domain (remainder filled in from reference TRBV9 and TRBJ2-5): DSGVTQTPKHLITATGQRVTLRCSPRSGDLSVYWYQQSLDQGLQFLIQYYNGEERAKGNILERFSAQQFPDLHSELNLSSLELGDSALYFCASSVAGHLQETQSFGPGTRLLVL.

This clonotype has at least ten counts. The chain joins TRBV5-6 to TRBJ2-1; 16 positions agree with TRBD2. The CDR3 runs to 17 residues. Germline V gene lookup returns CDR1 SGHDT and CDR2 YYEEEE. Trimming cost V 4 bases and J 8 bases; bases outside gene matches: 9. The CDR3 is CASSQRGLAGGPDEQFF. For the CDR3, the DNA is TGTGCCAGCAGCCAAAGGGGACTAGCGGGGGGGCCGGATGAGCAGTTCTTC.

This clonotype was found many times. The chain uses TRBV29-1 and TRBJ2-5, with D perhaps matching TRBD2 (5 bases). Germline CDR1 and CDR2: SQVTM and ANQGSEA. The CDR3 covers 14 residues. The V and J ends lost 0 bases and 2 bases respectively, with 10 bases between them. CDR3 DNA: TGCAGCGTTGAAGATCTGGGAGCGCAAGAGACCCAGTACTTC. It specifies CSVEDLGAQETQYF.

This clonotype was detected many times. CDR3 nucleotides: TGTGCCAGCAGTGTAAACAGGGGCCTTAACTATGGCTACACCTTC. It codes for CASSVNRGLNYGYTF. V usage is TRBV6-1 and J usage is TRBJ1-2; the match to TRBD1 covers 7 bases. Per germline, CDR1 MNHNS and CDR2 SASEGT. This CDR3 is 15 amino acids long. Trimming took 4 bases from V and 1 from J; bases not matched to a gene: 6.

This clonotype was counted many times. V usage is TRBV12-3 or TRBV12-4 and J usage is TRBJ1-5; the match to TRBD1 covers 7 bases. CDR3 length: 13 amino acids. Trimming took 1 base from V and 7 from J; bases not matched to a gene: 1. CDR3 DNA: TGTGCCAGCAGTTTAGGGACAGGACAGCCCCAGCATTTT. It translates to CASSLGTGQPQHF.

This clonotype appeared many times. The gene calls are TRBV28 and TRBJ2-7; D may be TRBD1 or TRBD2 (7 bases each). The CDR3 is 13 residues long. The V gene's germline CDR1 is MDHEN and CDR2 SYDVKM. V lost 6 bases, J lost 4 bases, and 13 bases lay in between. The CDR3 here is CASSRGGDYEQYF. Written as DNA, the CDR3 is TGTGCCAGCAGCAGGGGGGGGGATTACGAGCAGTACTTC.

The rearrangement links TRBV2 to TRBJ1-2, with 8 bases matching TRBD1. CDR1 is SNHLY, CDR2 FYNNEI, per germline. The CDR3 covers 13 residues. J gave up 8 bases and V 7 bases, and 9 bases lay outside the gene matches. The CDR3 nucleotides are TGTGCCAGCACGAGACAGGGGTTATTAGGCTACACCTTC. Amino acid sequence: CASTRQGLLGYTF.

This clonotype has a count of ten or more. The gene calls are TRBV5-8 and TRBJ2-7; 8 bases align to TRBD1. The CDR3 contains 14 residues. CDR1 and CDR2 from the germline V gene are SGHTS and YDEGEE. V trimming: 4 bases; J trimming: 12 bases; junction bases outside the gene matches: 15. CDR3 coding DNA: TGTGCCAGCAGCCAATACGGGACAGGAGTCTCTGGGTACTTC. This gives the protein CASSQYGTGVSGYF.

Many counts were recorded for this clonotype. This sequence joins TRBV5-1 and TRBJ2-7, with 11 positions matching TRBD2. V was clipped by 1 base and J by 5 bases; unmatched bases: 2. Germline lookup yields CDR1 SGHRS and CDR2 YFSETQ. CDR3 size: 14 residues. CDR3 residues: CASSLTSGSDEQYF. Here the CDR3 DNA reads TGCGCCAGCAGCTTGACTAGCGGGAGCGACGAGCAGTACTTC.

This clonotype was seen repeatedly, ten times or more. The CDR3 region has the DNA TGTGCCAGCAGTCCGAACGGGACTCCTCTTTCACCCCTCCACTTT. This codes for CASSPNGTPLSPLHF. V usage is TRBV6-1 and J usage is TRBJ1-6; the D gene is possibly TRBD1 (5 bases). The germline V and J ends were trimmed by 5 bases and 9 bases, with 17 bases remaining between them. The germline V gene encodes CDR1 MNHNS and CDR2 SASEGT. The CDR3 contains 15 residues.

This clonotype showed up many times. V gene TRBV5-1 combines with J gene TRBJ2-7; unclear D gene. Germline V gene data show CDR1 as SGHRS and CDR2 as YFSETQ. This CDR3 is 13 amino acids long. V was clipped by 3 bases and J by 2 bases, with 9 bases between them. The CDR3 sequence: CASSSDGTYEQYF. DNA of the CDR3: TGCGCCAGCAGCTCGGACGGAACCTACGAGCAGTACTTC.